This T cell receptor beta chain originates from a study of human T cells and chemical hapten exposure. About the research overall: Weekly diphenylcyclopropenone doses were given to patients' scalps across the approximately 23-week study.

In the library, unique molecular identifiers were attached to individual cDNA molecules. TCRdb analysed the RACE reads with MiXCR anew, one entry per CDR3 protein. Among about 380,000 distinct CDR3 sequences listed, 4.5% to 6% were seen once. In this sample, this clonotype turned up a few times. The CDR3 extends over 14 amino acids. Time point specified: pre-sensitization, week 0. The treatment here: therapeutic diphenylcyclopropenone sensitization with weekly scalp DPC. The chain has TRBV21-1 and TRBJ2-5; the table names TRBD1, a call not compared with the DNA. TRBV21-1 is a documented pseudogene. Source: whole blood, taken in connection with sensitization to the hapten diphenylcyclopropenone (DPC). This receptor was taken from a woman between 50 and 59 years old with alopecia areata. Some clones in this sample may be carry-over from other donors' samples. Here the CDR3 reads CASTSRDRGETQYF. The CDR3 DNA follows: TGTGCCAGCACCAGCCGGGACAGGGGTGAGACCCAGTACTTC.